This T cell receptor (beta chain) emerged from a study of CD8+CD57+ T cells in acquired aplastic anemia. This clonotype was counted ten times or more. Using genomic DNA as the template, TCR beta VDJ and CDR3 profiling was carried out. Using its own MiXCR run on the reads, TCRdb lists one record per CDR3 protein. The table shows about 130,000 distinct CDR3 sequences, with 40% to 45% occurring only once. The CDR3 has 16 residues. Trimming took 4 bases from V and 2 from J; bases not matched to a gene: 7. Germline CDR1 reads SGDLS; CDR2 reads YYNGEE. The receptor comes from a human donor in good health, serving as a control. The gene calls are TRBV9 and TRBJ2-2; 8 positions agree with TRBD2. Sequencing was done on a sample of sorted CD4+, CD8+, or CD8+CD57+ T cells (not recorded which) from PBMCs. The CDR3 is CASSPWRGVNTGELFF. CDR3 DNA sequence: TGTGCCAGCAGCCCTTGGCGGGGGGTCAACACCGGGGAGCTGTTTTTT.